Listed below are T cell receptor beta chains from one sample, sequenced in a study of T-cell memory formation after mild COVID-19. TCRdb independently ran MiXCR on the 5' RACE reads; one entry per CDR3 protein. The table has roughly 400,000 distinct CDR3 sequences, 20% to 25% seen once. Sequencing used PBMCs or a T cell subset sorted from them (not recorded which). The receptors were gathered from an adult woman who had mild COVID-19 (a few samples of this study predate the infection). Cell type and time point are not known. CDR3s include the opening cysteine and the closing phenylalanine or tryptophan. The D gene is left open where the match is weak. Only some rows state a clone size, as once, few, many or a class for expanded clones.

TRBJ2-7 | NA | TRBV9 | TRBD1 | CASSSKDRFYEQYF | TGTGCCAGCAGCTCCAAGGACAGGTTCTACGAGCAGTACTTC
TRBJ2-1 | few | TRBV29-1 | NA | CSARGYNEQFF | TGCAGCGCCCGAGGTTACAATGAGCAGTTCTTC
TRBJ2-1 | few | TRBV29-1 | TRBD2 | CSVAPLAGGLNEQFF | TGCAGCGTTGCCCCCCTCGCGGGAGGTCTCAATGAGCAGTTCTTC
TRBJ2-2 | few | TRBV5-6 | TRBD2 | CASSPIHTSGRRAGELFF | TGTGCCAGCAGCCCCATACATACTAGCGGGAGAAGGGCCGGGGAGCTGTTTTTT
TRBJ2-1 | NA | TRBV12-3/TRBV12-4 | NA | CASSSPNTENEQFF | TGTGCCAGCAGTTCCCCAAATACTGAAAATGAGCAGTTCTTC
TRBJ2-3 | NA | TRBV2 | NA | CASSKAGSTDTQCF | TGTGCCAGCAGCAAAGCGGGTTCCACAGATACGCAGTGTTTT
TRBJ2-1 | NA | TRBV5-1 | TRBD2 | CASTPSGNYNEQFF | TGCGCCAGCACACCTAGCGGCAACTACAATGAGCAGTTCTTC
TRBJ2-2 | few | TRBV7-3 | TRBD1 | CAVQGATGELFF | TGTGCCGTACAGGGGGCGACCGGGGAGCTGTTTTTT
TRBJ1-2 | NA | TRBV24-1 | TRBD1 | CATSDSGTGLFFDGYTF | TGTGCCACCAGTGATTCCGGGACAGGGTTGTTTTTTGATGGCTACACCTTC
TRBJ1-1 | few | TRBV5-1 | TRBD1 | CASSLSGGLAEAFF | TGCGCCAGCAGCTTGTCAGGGGGCTTGGCTGAAGCTTTCTTT
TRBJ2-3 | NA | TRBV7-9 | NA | CASSLEGLTDTQYF | TGTGCCAGCAGCTTAGAGGGGCTTACAGATACGCAGTATTTT
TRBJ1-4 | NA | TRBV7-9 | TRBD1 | CASRRGDSSPEKLFF | TGTGCCAGCAGGAGGGGGGACAGCTCGCCGGAAAAACTGTTTTTT
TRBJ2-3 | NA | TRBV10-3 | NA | CAISGSSAKATDTQYF | TGTGCCATCAGTGGGTCTAGCGCCAAGGCAACAGATACGCAGTATTTT
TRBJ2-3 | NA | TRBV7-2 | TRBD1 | CASSSIGTATDTQYF | TGTGCCAGCAGCTCTATAGGGACAGCCACAGATACGCAGTATTTT
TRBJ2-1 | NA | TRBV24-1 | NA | CATSDLRGESYNEQFF | TGTGCCACCAGTGATTTGAGAGGGGAGTCCTACAATGAGCAGTTCTTC
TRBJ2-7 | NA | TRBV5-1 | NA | CASSSPGDPTYEQYF | TGCGCCAGCAGCTCCCCAGGGGACCCCACCTACGAGCAGTACTTC
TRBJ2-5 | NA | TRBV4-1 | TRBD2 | CASSQPDEGEGETQYF | TGCGCCAGCAGCCAGCCGGACGAAGGGGAGGGTGAGACCCAGTACTTC
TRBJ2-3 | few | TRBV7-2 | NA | CASSRLRDSTDTQYF | TGTGCCAGCAGTAGACTTAGAGATAGCACAGATACGCAGTATTTT
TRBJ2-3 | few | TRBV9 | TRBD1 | CASSAGQVITDTQYF | TGTGCCAGCAGCGCGGGACAGGTTATAACAGATACGCAGTATTTT
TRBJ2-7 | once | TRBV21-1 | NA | CASSTALRAYEQYF | TGTGCCAGCAGCACGGCGCTCAGAGCCTACGAGCAGTACTTC
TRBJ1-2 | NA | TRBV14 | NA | CASSQDSAGRNYGYTF | TGTGCCAGCAGCCAAGATTCAGCAGGGAGGAACTATGGCTACACCTTC
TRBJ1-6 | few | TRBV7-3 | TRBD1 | CASSSTGDRGSPLHF | TGTGCCAGCAGCTCCACAGGGGATCGTGGATCACCCCTCCACTTT
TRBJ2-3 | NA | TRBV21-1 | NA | CASSKETGARTDTQYF | TGTGCCAGCAGCAAAGAAACGGGAGCGCGAACAGATACGCAGTATTTT
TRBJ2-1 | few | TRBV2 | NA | CASSEGLIYNEQFF | TGTGCCAGCAGTGAAGGACTGATCTACAATGAGCAGTTCTTC
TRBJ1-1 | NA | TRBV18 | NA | CASSPPMGTEAFF | TGTGCCAGCTCACCACCGATGGGAACTGAAGCTTTCTTT
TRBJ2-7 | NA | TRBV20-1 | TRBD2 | CSAPISGASASYEQYF | TGCAGTGCCCCCATAAGCGGGGCTAGCGCATCCTACGAGCAGTACTTC
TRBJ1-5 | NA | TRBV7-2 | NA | CASSLTGSGGNQPQHF | TGTGCCAGCAGCTTAACAGGTTCGGGGGGCAATCAGCCCCAGCATTTT
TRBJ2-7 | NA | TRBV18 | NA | CASSPTIGSRYEQYF | TGTGCCAGCTCACCGACCATTGGCAGCCGCTACGAGCAGTACTTC
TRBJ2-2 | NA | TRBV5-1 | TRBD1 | CASSQGQGETGELFF | TGCGCCAGCAGTCAGGGACAGGGAGAAACCGGGGAGCTGTTTTTT
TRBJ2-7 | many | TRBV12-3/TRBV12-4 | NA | CASSIQGISSYEQYF | TGTGCCAGCAGTATTCAGGGGATAAGCTCCTACGAGCAGTACTTC
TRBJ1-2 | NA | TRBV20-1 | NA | CSAPGHYGYTF | TGCAGTGCCCCGGGACACTATGGCTACACCTTC
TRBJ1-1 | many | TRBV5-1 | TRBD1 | CASRQGARDSRTEAFF | TGCGCCAGTCGTCAGGGGGCAAGAGACTCCCGCACTGAAGCTTTCTTT
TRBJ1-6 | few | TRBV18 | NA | CASSPRLESPLHF | TGTGCCAGCTCACCGCGGTTAGAATCACCCCTCCACTTT
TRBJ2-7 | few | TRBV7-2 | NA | CASSPGGAEFYEQYF | TGTGCCAGCAGCCCTGGAGGGGCAGAATTTTACGAGCAGTACTTC
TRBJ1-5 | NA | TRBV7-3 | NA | CASSCSREASNQPQHF | TGTGCCAGCAGCTGCTCACGGGAGGCGAGCAATCAGCCCCAGCATTTT
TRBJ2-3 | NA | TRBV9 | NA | CASSARDGVTDTQYF | TGTGCCAGCAGCGCCCGGGACGGAGTAACAGATACGCAGTATTTT
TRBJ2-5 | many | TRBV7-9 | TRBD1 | CASSSDRGSVGETQYF | TGTGCCAGCAGCTCGGACAGGGGGAGCGTAGGAGAGACCCAGTACTTC
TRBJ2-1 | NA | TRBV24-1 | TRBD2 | CATSDSRLAGVHEQFF | TGTGCCACCAGTGATTCCCGACTAGCGGGAGTCCATGAGCAGTTCTTC